Listed below are T cell receptor beta chains from one sample, sequenced in a study of blood T cell repertoires in COVID-19. Method: immunoSEQ multiplex PCR; TCRdb's copy keeps in-frame clones and lacks some. The table lists 110,000 to 150,000 clones, more than 75% of them singletons. The sample was PBMCs or T cells enriched from blood (not recorded which). The receptors shown here come from a woman between 45 and 60 years old who had recovered from COVID-19. The CDR3 runs from the conserved cysteine through the conserved F or W. D genes are given only for firm matches. The size of a clone is reported for some rows only, either as once, few or many, or as a class for expanded clones.

>TRBV28|TRBD1|.|TRBJ1-1
TGTGCCAGCAGTTCTAGACAGGGGGATCGGACTGAAGCTTTCTTT
CASSSRQGDRTEAFF
>TRBV27|.|.|TRBJ2-1
TGTGCCAGCAGTCCGCATGGGGGGTATGAGCAGTTCTTC
CASSPHGGYEQFF
>TRBV6-5|.|once|TRBJ2-3
TGTGCCAGCAGCATAGATGCAGATACGCAGTATTTT
CASSIDADTQYF
>TRBV18|.|.|TRBJ1-3
TGTGCCAGCTCCCTGGAGGTAGCAGGCGGAAACACCATATATTTT
CASSLEVAGGNTIYF
>TRBV28|.|.|TRBJ1-1
TGTGCCAGCGGCGTTCGGACACCAAACACTGAAGCTTTCTTT
CASGVRTPNTEAFF
>TRBV7-2|TRBD1|.|TRBJ1-2
TGTGCCAGCAGCCCGGACAGGGGGCATTACTATGGCTACACCTTC
CASSPDRGHYYGYTF
>TRBV6-4|TRBD1|.|TRBJ1-6
TGTGCCAGCAGTGACTCTGCAGGGGGTAATTCACCCCTCCACTTT
CASSDSAGGNSPLHF
>TRBV12-3/TRBV12-4|.|.|TRBJ1-4
TGTGCCAGCAGTTTGGTAGAGAATGAAAAACTGTTTTTT
CASSLVENEKLFF
>TRBV9|TRBD2|.|TRBJ2-5
TGTGCCAGCAGCCGGACTAGCGGAACCTTTCAAGAGACCCAGTACTTC
CASSRTSGTFQETQYF
>TRBV4-2|.|.|TRBJ2-5
TGTGCCAGCAGCCAAGAAATGTCACAGGGAGGGTCCCAGTACTTC
CASSQEMSQGGSQYF
>TRBV11-2|.|.|TRBJ2-5
TGTGCCAGCAGCCAGGGGGGGACCCAGTACTTC
CASSQGGTQYF
>TRBV30|.|.|TRBJ1-4
TGTGCCTGGAGTGCCGGCGGACTCAATGAAAAACTGTTTTTT
CAWSAGGLNEKLFF
>TRBV5-1|TRBD2|.|TRBJ2-1
TGCGCCAGCAGCTTGGTTAGCGGGGGCCCCTACAATGAGCAGTTCTTC
CASSLVSGGPYNEQFF
>TRBV6-5|.|medium-sized|TRBJ2-2
TGTGCCAGCAGTTGGGAGGCGGGCGGCTATTCCGGGGAGCTGTTTTTT
CASSWEAGGYSGELFF
>TRBV5-1|TRBD1|.|TRBJ1-4
TGCGCCAGCAGCTCGGGACAGGGGTATGAAAAACTGTTTTTT
CASSSGQGYEKLFF
>TRBV11-2|.|.|TRBJ1-2
TGTGCCAGCAGCTTAGATTTTGCGGGGTACTATGGCTACACCTTC
CASSLDFAGYYGYTF